This T cell receptor beta chain was identified in a study of cytomegalovirus exposure and HLA in healthy donors. Study overall: Within an early data release were around 87 million unique TCRs drawn from HLA-typed donors.

The PCR ran on 60 Vbeta and 13 Jbeta primers. TCRdb's table, derived via immunoSEQ multiplex PCR, lists solely in-frame clones and lacks some. This table has approximately 140,000 clones, about 61% appearing once. There are a few counts of this clone. Its target is not known. V was pared by 0 bases and J by 3 bases, with 12 bases between. CDR1 and CDR2 from the germline V gene are LNHNV and YYDKDF (reference sequence). CDR3 length equals 15 residues. Study outcomes and limitations: Follow-up analysis later connected one missense variant in DCLRE1C with trimming of TCR beta V- and J-genes. Prior analysis indicated that the majority of TCR beta V segments exhibited productivity approximately 90% or approximately 30% of the time. The classifier was said to identify cytomegalovirus status with high specificity and sensitivity.

This clonotype originated in a male donor in good health and CMV-seronegative. V gene TRBV15 combines with J gene TRBJ2-7; D is unclear. Material for sequencing was PBMCs. The CDR3 reads CATSRDWATIYEQYF. As DNA, the CDR3 is TGTGCCACCAGCAGAGATTGGGCCACCATCTACGAGCAGTACTTC.